One sample yielded the 20 T cell receptor beta chains listed below, sequenced in a study of T-cell reconstitution after alpha-beta-depleted transplantation in children. Unique molecular identifiers were incorporated into the prepared TCRbeta library. TCRdb recomputed calls from the PCR reads with MiXCR, one row per CDR3 protein. The sample lists about 540,000 distinct CDR3 sequences, about a sixth occurring once. The specimen was PBMCs from the stem cell graft donor, collected from the stem cell graft. Source of these receptors: a human donor who donated a stem cell graft to a child with acute lymphoblastic leukemia.

Only a few counts were recorded for this clonotype. The chain couples TRBV5-1 to TRBJ2-1; perhaps TRBD1 as D (6 bases). The CDR3 totals 16 residues. CDR1 and CDR2 from the germline V gene are SGHRS and YFSETQ. V was trimmed by 4 bases and J by 5 bases, leaving 19 bases between them. As DNA, the CDR3 is TGCGCCAGCAGCACCGGACAGCTGTCCCCGAACAATGAGCAGTTCTTC. Protein product: CASSTGQLSPNNEQFF.

The gene calls are TRBV27 and TRBJ2-1, with 7 bases aligning to TRBD2. V gave up 3 bases and J gave up 7 bases; unmatched junction bases: 12. The CDR3 extends over 16 amino acids. The germline CDR1 and CDR2 sequences are MNHEY and SMNVEV (reference sequence). CDR3 nucleotides: TGTGCCAGCAGTTTTATGCAGGGCGCGGGGGTGAATGAGCAGTTCTTC. Its translation: CASSFMQGAGVNEQFF.

This sequence joins TRBV7-8 and TRBJ2-3; TRBD2 agrees at 8 bases. The germline CDR1 and CDR2 sequences are SGHVS and FQNEAQ. V shed 5 bases, J shed 3 bases, and the junction held 4 bases outside the gene matches. CDR3 size: 14 residues. CDR3 amino acids: CASSRAGVTDTQYF. The CDR3, as DNA: TGTGCCAGCAGCCGAGCGGGAGTGACAGATACGCAGTATTTT.

The chain has TRBV5-1 and TRBJ2-3; D not resolved. V lost 4 bases, J lost 2 bases, and 11 bases lay in between. This CDR3 has 14 residues. CDR1 and CDR2 from the germline V gene are SGHRS and YFSETQ. The CDR3 loop is CASSPAPYTDTQYF. The CDR3 DNA is TGCGCCAGCAGCCCTGCCCCCTACACAGATACGCAGTATTTT.

The rearrangement links TRBV5-5 to TRBJ2-1; possibly TRBD2 for D (5 bases). The length of the CDR3 is 14 residues. The germline V and J ends were trimmed by 4 bases and 5 bases, with 13 bases remaining between them. CDR1 SGHKS and CDR2 YYEKEE come from the germline V gene (reference sequence). CDR3 in amino acids: CASSQNDGDNEQFF. The CDR3 nucleotides read TGTGCCAGCAGCCAAAACGACGGGGACAATGAGCAGTTCTTC.

The chain links TRBV7-8 to TRBJ2-7; no clear D. V gave up 4 bases and J gave up 2 bases, with 18 bases separating them. The CDR3 runs to 16 residues. Germline assignment: CDR1 SGHVS and CDR2 FQNEAQ. This chain's CDR3 is CASSSRVGLVTYEQYF. DNA for the CDR3: TGTGCCAGCAGCTCCCGTGTAGGGCTCGTTACCTACGAGCAGTACTTC.

This clonotype was seen a few times. The chain recombines TRBV5-6 with TRBJ2-5; TRBD2 matches at 9 bases. With V trimmed by 0 bases and J by 4 bases, 7 bases remained unmatched. Germline CDR1 SGHDT, CDR2 YYEEEE. This CDR3 has 16 amino acids. The CDR3 loop is CASSLVGLAAGETQYF. DNA of the CDR3: TGTGCCAGCAGCTTGGTGGGACTAGCAGCAGGAGAGACCCAGTACTTC.

This clonotype was found a few times. V and J are TRBV12-3 or TRBV12-4 and TRBJ1-1, with TRBD1 matching over 7 bases. The length of the CDR3 is 13 residues. V was pared by 6 bases and J by 7 bases, with 8 bases of the junction left unmatched. The CDR3, as DNA: TGTGCCAGCAGAGACAGGGAGGTTGGTGAAGCTTTCTTT. As protein: CASRDREVGEAFF.

The gene calls are TRBV24-1 and TRBJ2-1; TRBD2 agrees at 13 bases. The CDR3 spans 17 residues. V shed 3 bases, J shed 6 bases, and the junction held 7 bases outside the gene matches. CDR1 KGHDR and CDR2 SFDVKD come from the germline V gene. The DNA of the CDR3 is TGTGCCACCAGTGATCCAGGGACTAGCGGGACTTCCAATGAGCAGTTCTTC. It encodes CATSDPGTSGTSNEQFF.

This clonotype was found a few times. This chain connects TRBV7-6 to TRBJ2-1; 12 bases agree with TRBD2. In germline, CDR1 is SGHVS, CDR2 FNYEAQ. The V segment lost 4 bases and the J segment 8 bases; nucleotides outside the gene matches: 6. The CDR3 has 15 amino acids. The DNA for the CDR3 is TGTGCCAGCAGCTCGGGACTAGCGGGCTGGGATGAGCAGTTCTTC. Encoded protein: CASSSGLAGWDEQFF.

The chain recombines TRBV12-3 or TRBV12-4 with TRBJ2-1, with 12 bases lining up with TRBD2. The CDR3 has 21 amino acids. V dropped 2 bases and J dropped 3; count of bases not matched to a gene: 17. The CDR3 DNA follows: TGTGCCAGCAGTTTAAAAAGGTTGGGCCTAGCGGGAGGGCCGTACTACAATGAGCAGTTCTTC. Protein: CASSLKRLGLAGGPYYNEQFF.

Only a few counts were recorded for this clonotype. The genes are TRBV5-1 and TRBJ1-1; no clear D gene. V lost 0 bases and J lost 8, with 11 bases in between. The CDR3 covers 13 residues. The V gene's germline CDR1 is SGHRS and CDR2 YFSETQ. The CDR3 loop is CASSLGAAVEAFF. In DNA, the CDR3 is TGCGCCAGCAGCTTGGGGGCGGCAGTCGAAGCTTTCTTT.

This clonotype was observed a handful of times. The chain links TRBV6-2 or TRBV6-3 to TRBJ1-1, with 7 nucleotides matching TRBD1. The CDR3 has 14 amino acids. Germline V gene data show CDR1 as MNHEY and CDR2 as SVGEGT. The trim removed 6 bases at V and 6 bases at J, leaving 10 bases unmatched. The CDR3 coding sequence is TGTGCCAGCAGCGACAGGGCTCACCTCTCTGAAGCTTTCTTT. Its translation: CASSDRAHLSEAFF.

The gene calls are TRBV20-1 and TRBJ2-1, with 7 bases aligning to TRBD2. Losses at the gene ends were 6 bases for V and 4 bases for J; bases not matched to a gene: 12. The CDR3 is made up of 15 amino acids. In germline, CDR1 is DFQATT, CDR2 SNEGSKA (reference sequence). DNA of the CDR3: TGCAGTGCAGCCCCGCTAGCGGCAACTTACAATGAGCAGTTCTTC. This gives the protein CSAAPLAATYNEQFF.

The chain has TRBV4-1 and TRBJ2-7, with 8 bases aligning to TRBD2. CDR1 is MGHRA, CDR2 YSYEKL, per germline. The V segment lost 3 bases and the J segment 3 bases; nucleotides outside the gene matches: 7. This CDR3 spans 15 amino acids. CDR3 loop: CASSQQGLGNYEQYF. The CDR3, as DNA: TGCGCCAGCAGCCAGCAGGGACTAGGGAACTACGAGCAGTACTTC.

The CDR3 nucleotides read TGTGCCACCCTGGGACTGAGTAATGAGCAGTTCTTC. Its translation: CATLGLSNEQFF. The V call is TRBV27, the J call TRBJ2-1; possible D gene TRBD2, 6 bases. This CDR3 has 12 amino acids. The V gene's germline CDR1 is MNHEY and CDR2 SMNVEV (reference sequence). Trimming left V 10 bases short and J 7 bases short, with 14 bases between.

This clonotype was counted only a few times. This chain joins TRBV9 and TRBJ2-1; D is perhaps TRBD1 or TRBD2 (6 bases each). V lost 4 bases, J lost 0 bases, and 17 bases lay in between. The CDR3 extends over 17 amino acids. The germline gives CDR1 SGDLS, CDR2 YYNGEE. This CDR3 is CASSPRGLSSSYNEQFF. The CDR3 region has the DNA TGTGCCAGCAGCCCCCGGGGGCTGTCCAGCTCCTACAATGAGCAGTTCTTC.

The chain employs TRBV10-3 and TRBJ2-7; the D gene is possibly TRBD1 (6 bases). Per germline, CDR1 ENHRY and CDR2 SYGVKD. The germline V and J ends were trimmed by 9 bases and 2 bases, with 20 bases remaining between them. This CDR3 region has 15 residues. The CDR3: CAIPDWGRGTYEQYF. CDR3 coding DNA: TGTGCCATTCCAGACTGGGGCAGGGGCACCTACGAGCAGTACTTC.

The rearrangement uses TRBV6-5 and TRBJ2-7; D perhaps matches TRBD1 (5 bases). The CDR3 covers 14 residues. Germline V CDR1 and CDR2: MNHEY, SVGAGI. V lost 2 bases, J lost 3 bases, and 11 bases lay in between. In DNA form, the CDR3 reads TGTGCCAGCAGTTACGGGGCGTCAGGCTACGAGCAGTACTTC. Its translation: CASSYGASGYEQYF.

The J gene is TRBJ2-5, the V gene TRBV7-9, with D tentatively TRBD2 (6 bases). The V gene lost 7 bases and the J gene lost 5 bases, with 17 bases spanning the gap. CDR1 and CDR2 (germline): SEHNR, FQNEAQ (reference sequence). The CDR3 has 14 residues. Here the CDR3 reads CASTRSGSGETQYF. For the CDR3, the DNA is TGTGCCAGCACTAGGTCCGGGAGTGGTGAGACCCAGTACTTC.